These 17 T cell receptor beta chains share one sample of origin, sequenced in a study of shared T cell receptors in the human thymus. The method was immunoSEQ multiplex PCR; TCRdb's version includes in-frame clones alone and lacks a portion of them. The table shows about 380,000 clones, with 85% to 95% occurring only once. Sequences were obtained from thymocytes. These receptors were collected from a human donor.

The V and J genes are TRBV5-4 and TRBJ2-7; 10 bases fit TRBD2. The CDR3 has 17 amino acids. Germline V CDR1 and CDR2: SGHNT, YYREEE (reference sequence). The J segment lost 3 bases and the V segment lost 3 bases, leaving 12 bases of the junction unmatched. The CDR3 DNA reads TGTGCCAGCAGCTCCACCATAACTAGCGGGAATGTCTACGAGCAGTACTTC. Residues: CASSSTITSGNVYEQYF.

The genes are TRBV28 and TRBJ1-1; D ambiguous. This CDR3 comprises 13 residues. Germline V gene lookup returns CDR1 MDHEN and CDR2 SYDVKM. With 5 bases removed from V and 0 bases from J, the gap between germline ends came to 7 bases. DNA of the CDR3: TGTGCCAGCAGTATCCCTTTGAACACTGAAGCTTTCTTT. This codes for CASSIPLNTEAFF. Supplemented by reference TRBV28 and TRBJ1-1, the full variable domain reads DVKVTQSSRYLVKRTGEKVFLECVQDMDHENMFWYRQDPGLGLRLIYFSYDVKMKEKGDIPEGYSVSREKKERFSLILESASTNQTSMYLCASSIPLNTEAFFGQGTRLTVV.

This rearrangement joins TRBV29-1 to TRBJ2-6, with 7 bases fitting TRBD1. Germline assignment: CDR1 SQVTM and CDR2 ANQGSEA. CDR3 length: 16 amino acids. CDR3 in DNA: TGCAGGGAGTTAAACAGGGGAAACTCTGGGGCCAACGTCCTGACTTTC. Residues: CRELNRGNSGANVLTF.

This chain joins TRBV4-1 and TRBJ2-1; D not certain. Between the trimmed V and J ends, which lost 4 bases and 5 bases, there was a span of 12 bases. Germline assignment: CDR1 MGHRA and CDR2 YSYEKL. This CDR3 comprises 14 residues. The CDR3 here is CASSPLLNHNEQFF. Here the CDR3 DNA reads TGCGCCAGCAGCCCTCTTTTGAACCACAATGAGCAGTTCTTC.

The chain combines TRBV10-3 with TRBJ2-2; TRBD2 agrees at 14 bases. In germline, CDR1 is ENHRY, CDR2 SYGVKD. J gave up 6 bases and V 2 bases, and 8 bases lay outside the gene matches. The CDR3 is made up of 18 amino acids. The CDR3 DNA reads TGTGCCATCAGTGAGCGAATTAAGGGACTAGCGGGAGCCGGGGAGCTGTTTTTT. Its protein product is CAISERIKGLAGAGELFF.

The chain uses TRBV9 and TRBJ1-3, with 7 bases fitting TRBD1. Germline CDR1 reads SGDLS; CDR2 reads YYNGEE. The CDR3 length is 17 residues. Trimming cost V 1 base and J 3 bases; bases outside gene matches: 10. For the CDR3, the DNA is TGTGCCAGCAGCGTACCCGGGAGGGCAGGGGGTGGAAACACCATATATTTT. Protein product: CASSVPGRAGGGNTIYF.

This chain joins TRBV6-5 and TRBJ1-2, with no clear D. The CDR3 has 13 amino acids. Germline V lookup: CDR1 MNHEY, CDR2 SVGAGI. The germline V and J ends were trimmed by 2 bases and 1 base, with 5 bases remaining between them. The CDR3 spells CASSYNGNYGYTF. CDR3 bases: TGTGCCAGCAGTTACAATGGTAACTATGGCTACACCTTC.

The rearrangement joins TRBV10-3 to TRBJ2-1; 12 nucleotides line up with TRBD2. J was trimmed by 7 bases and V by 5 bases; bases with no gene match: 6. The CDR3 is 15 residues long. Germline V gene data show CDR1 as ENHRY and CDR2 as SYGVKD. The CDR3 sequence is CAISTSGRSGNEQFF. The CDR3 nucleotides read TGTGCCATCAGTACTAGCGGGAGGTCGGGAAATGAGCAGTTCTTC.

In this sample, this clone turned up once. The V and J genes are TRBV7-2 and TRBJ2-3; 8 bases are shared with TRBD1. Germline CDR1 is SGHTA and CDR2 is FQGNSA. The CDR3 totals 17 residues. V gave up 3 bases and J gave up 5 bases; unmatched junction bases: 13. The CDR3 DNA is TGTGCCAGCAGCTTCCAGGAGGCCAGGGGGCGAGGAGATACGCAGTATTTT. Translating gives CASSFQEARGRGDTQYF.

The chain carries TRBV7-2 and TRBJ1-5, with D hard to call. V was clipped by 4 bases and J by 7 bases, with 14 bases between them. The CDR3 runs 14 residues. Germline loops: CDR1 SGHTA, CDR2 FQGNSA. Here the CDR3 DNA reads TGTGCCAGCAGCTCACGAGGGAGTTTACAGCCCCAGCATTTT. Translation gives CASSSRGSLQPQHF.

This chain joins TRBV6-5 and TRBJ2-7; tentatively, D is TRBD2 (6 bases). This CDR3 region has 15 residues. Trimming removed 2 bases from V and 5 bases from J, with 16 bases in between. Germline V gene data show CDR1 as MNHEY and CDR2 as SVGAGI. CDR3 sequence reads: CASSYTSLPGDEQYF. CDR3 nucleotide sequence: TGTGCCAGCAGTTACACCAGTCTTCCGGGGGACGAGCAGTACTTC.

CDR3 sequence reads: CASSLGGPKNIQYF. The CDR3 DNA reads as TGTGCCAGCAGCTTGGGCGGCCCCAAAAACATTCAGTACTTC. V is TRBV5-6 and J is TRBJ2-4; D call uncertain. The CDR3 extends over 14 amino acids. Deletions cut 0 bases from V and 2 bases from J, with 6 bases between. Germline V gene lookup returns CDR1 SGHDT and CDR2 YYEEEE.

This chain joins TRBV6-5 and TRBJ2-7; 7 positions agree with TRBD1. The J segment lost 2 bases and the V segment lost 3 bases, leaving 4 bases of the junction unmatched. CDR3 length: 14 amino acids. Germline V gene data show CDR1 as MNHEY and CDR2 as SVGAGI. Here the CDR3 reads CASSYRDRTYEQYF. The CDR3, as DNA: TGTGCCAGCAGTTATCGGGACAGAACCTACGAGCAGTACTTC.

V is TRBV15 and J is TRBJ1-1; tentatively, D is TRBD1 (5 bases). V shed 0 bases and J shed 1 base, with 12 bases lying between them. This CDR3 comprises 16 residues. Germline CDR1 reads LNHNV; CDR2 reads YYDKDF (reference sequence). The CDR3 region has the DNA TGTGCCACCAGCAGAGATCAGACAGTTTGGAACACTGAAGCTTTCTTT. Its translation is CATSRDQTVWNTEAFF.

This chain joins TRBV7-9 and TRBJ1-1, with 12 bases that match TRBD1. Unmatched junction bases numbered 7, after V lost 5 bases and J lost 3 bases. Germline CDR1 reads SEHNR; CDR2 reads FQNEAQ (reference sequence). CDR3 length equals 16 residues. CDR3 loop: CASSHRDRGLYTEAFF. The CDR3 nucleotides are TGTGCCAGCAGCCACCGGGACAGGGGGCTCTACACTGAAGCTTTCTTT.

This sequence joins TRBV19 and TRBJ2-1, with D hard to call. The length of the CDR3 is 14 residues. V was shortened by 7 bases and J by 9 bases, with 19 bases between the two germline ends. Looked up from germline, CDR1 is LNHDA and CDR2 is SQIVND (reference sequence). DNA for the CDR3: TGTGCCAGTACCTTCCGTGGGTGGGGTCTTGAGCAGTTCTTC. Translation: CASTFRGWGLEQFF.

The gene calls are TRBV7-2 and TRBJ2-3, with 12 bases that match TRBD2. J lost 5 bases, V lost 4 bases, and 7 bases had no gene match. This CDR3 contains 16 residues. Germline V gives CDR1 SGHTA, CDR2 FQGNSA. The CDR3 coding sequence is TGTGCCAGCAGCTGCCGACTAGCGGGAGAGAAAGATACGCAGTATTTT. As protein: CASSCRLAGEKDTQYF.